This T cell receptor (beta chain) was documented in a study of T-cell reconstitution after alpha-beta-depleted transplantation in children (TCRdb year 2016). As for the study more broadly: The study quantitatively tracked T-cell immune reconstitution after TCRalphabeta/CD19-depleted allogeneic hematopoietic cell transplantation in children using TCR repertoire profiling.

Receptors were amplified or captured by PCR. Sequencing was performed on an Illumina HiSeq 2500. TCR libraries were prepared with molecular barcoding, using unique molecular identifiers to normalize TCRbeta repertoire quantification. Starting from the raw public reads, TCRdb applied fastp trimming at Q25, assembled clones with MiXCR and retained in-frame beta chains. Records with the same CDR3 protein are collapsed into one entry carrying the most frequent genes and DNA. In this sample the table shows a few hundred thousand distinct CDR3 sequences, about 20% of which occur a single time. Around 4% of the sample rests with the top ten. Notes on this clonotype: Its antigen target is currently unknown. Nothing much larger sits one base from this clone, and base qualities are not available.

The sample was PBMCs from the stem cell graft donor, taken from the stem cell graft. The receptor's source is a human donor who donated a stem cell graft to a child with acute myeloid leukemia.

The sequenced DNA is TGCAGTGCTAGAGTTGGCCCGGCGAACTATGGCTACACCTTC. It codes for CSARVGPANYGYTF. Rearrangement joined TRBV20-1 to TRBJ1-2, with the D gene uncertain. V sheds 1 base and J sheds 2 bases, leaving 11 bases between their ends. CDR1 and CDR2 are read off the germline V gene (reference sequence) as DFQATT and SNEGSKA. The CDR3 holds 14 amino acids from the cysteine to the phenylalanine. The only DNA kept is the CDR3, 42 bases in frame from the first base.